This record looks at one T cell receptor (beta chain) sequence and its context. Assay: immunoSEQ multiplex PCR; the TCRdb copy retains only in-frame clones and omits some. This sample yields roughly 120,000 clones, of which around 87% are seen a single time; roughly 12% belongs to the top ten. V was clipped by 6 bases and J by 8 bases, with 13 bases between them. CDR1 is KGHSH, CDR2 LQKENI, per germline. This CDR3 is 13 amino acids long. This specimen comes from a study of control samples from healthy donors and cancer patients. Sequences were obtained from blood. The TCR originated in a man aged 25 to 40 in good health. The V gene is TRBV18, the J gene TRBJ1-4; D is ambiguous. CDR3 nucleotide sequence: TGTGCCAGCTCGCCGCGGGGTGGAGAAAAACTGTTTTTT. It specifies CASSPRGGEKLFF.